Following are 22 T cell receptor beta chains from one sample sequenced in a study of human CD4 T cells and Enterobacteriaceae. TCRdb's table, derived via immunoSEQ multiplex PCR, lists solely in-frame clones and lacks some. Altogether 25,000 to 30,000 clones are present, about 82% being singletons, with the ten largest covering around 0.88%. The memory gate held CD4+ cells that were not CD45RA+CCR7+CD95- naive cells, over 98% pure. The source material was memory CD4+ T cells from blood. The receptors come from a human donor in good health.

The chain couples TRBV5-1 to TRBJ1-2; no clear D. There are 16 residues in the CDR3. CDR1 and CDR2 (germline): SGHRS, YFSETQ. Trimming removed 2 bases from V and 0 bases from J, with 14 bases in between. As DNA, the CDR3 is TGCGCCAGCAGCTTTATAACAGCAGCATCTAACTATGGCTACACCTTC. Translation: CASSFITAASNYGYTF. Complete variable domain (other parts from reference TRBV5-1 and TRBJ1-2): KAGVTQTPRYLIKTRGQQVTLSCSPISGHRSVSWYQQTPGQGLQFLFEYFSETQRNKGNFPGRFSGRQFSNSRSEMNVSTLELGDSALYLCASSFITAASNYGYTFGSGTRLTVV.

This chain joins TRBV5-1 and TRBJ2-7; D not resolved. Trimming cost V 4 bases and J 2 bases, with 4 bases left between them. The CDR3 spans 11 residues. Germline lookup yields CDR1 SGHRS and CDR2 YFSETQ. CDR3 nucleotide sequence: TGCGCCAGCAGCCAGGCCTACGAGCAGTACTTC. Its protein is CASSQAYEQYF. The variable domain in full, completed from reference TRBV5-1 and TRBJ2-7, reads KAGVTQTPRYLIKTRGQQVTLSCSPISGHRSVSWYQQTPGQGLQFLFEYFSETQRNKGNFPGRFSGRQFSNSRSEMNVSTLELGDSALYLCASSQAYEQYFGPGTRLTVT.

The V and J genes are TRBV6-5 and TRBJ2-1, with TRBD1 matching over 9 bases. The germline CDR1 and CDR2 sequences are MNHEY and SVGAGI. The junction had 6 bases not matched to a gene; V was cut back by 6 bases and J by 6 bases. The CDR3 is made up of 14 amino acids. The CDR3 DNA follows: TGTGCCAGCAGAGAGGGACAGGGCGGCAATGAGCAGTTCTTC. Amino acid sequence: CASREGQGGNEQFF.

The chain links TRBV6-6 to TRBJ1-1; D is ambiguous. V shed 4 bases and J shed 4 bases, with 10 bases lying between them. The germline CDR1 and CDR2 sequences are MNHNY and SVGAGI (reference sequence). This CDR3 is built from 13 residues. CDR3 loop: CASSLPGGTEAFF. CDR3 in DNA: TGTGCCAGCAGTTTGCCGGGTGGCACTGAAGCTTTCTTT.

The CDR3 nucleotides read TGTGCCAGCAGCCCCCAGCCCGGGACGGCGGTTTATGGCTACACCTTC. Translating it yields CASSPQPGTAVYGYTF. This rearrangement joins TRBV7-9 to TRBJ1-2; a possible D gene is TRBD1 (5 bases). The CDR3 runs 16 residues. Germline-derived CDR1 and CDR2 are SEHNR and FQNEAQ (reference sequence). V was clipped by 5 bases and J by 5 bases, with 21 bases between them.

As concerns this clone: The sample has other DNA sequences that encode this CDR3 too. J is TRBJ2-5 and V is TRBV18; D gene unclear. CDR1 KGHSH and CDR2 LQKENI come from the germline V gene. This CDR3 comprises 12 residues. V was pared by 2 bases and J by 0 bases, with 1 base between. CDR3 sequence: CASSPYQETQYF. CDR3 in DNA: TGTGCCAGCTCACCATACCAAGAGACCCAGTACTTC.

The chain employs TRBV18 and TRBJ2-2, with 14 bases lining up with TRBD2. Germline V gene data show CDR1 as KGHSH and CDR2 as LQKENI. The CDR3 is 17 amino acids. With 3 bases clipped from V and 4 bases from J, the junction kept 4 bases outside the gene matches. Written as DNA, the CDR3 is TGTGCCAGCTCACCGGGACTAGCGGGAGCGGTCACCGGGGAGCTGTTTTTT. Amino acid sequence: CASSPGLAGAVTGELFF.

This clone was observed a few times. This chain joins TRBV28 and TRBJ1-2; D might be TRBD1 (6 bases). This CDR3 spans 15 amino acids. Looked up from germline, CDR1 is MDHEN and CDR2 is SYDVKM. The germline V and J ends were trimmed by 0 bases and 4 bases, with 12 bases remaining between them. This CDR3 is CASSLWSGQLYGYTF. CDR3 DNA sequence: TGTGCCAGCAGTTTATGGTCAGGACAGCTCTATGGCTACACCTTC.

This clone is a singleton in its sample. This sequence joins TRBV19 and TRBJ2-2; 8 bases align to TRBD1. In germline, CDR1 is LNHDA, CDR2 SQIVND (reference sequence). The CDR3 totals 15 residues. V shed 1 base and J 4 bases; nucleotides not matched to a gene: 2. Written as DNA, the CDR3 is TGTGCCAGTAGTATAGGCAGGGGGCGCACCGGGGAGCTGTTTTTT. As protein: CASSIGRGRTGELFF.

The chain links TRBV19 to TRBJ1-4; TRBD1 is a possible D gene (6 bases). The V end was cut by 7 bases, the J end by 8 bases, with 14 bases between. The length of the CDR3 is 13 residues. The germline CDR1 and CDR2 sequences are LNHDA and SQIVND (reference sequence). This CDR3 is CASKEQGKEKLFF. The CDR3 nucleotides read TGTGCCAGTAAGGAACAGGGAAAAGAAAAACTGTTTTTT. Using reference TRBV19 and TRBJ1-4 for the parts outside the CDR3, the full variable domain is DGGITQSPKYLFRKEGQNVTLSCEQNLNHDAMYWYRQDPGQGLRLIYYSQIVNDFQKGDIAEGYSVSREKKESFPLTVTSAQKNPTAFYLCASKEQGKEKLFFGSGTQLSVL.

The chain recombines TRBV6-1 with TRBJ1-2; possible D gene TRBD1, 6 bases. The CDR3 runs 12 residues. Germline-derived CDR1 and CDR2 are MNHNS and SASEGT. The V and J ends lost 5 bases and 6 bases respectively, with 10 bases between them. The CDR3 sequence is CASSLTGNGYTF. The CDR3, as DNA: TGTGCCAGCAGTCTTACAGGGAATGGCTACACCTTC.

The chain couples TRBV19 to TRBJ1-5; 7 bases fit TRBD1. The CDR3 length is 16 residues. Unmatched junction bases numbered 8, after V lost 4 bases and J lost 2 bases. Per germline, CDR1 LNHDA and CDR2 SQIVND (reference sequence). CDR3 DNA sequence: TGTGCCAGTAGTACTACTACAGGGGAGCGCAATCAGCCCCAGCATTTT. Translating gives CASSTTTGERNQPQHF.

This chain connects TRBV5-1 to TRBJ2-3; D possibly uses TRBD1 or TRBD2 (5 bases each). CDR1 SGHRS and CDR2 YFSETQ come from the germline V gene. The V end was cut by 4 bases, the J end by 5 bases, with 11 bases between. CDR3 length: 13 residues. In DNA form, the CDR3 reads TGCGCCAGCAGCACCGCGAGGGGAGATACGCAGTATTTT. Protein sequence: CASSTARGDTQYF.

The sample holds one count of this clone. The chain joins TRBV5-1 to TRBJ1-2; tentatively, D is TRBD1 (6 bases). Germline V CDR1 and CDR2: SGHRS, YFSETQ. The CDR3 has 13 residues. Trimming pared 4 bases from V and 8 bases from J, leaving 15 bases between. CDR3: CASSPGQTYGYTF. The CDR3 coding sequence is TGCGCCAGCAGCCCCGGACAGACTTACGGCTACACCTTC.

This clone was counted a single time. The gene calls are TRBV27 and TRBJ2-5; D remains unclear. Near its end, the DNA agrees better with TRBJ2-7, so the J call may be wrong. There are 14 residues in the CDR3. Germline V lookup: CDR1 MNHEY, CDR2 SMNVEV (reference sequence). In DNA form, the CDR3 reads TGTGCCAGCAGCCGCCAGGCCGCTGCCTACGAGCAGTACTTC. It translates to CASSRQAAAYEQYF.

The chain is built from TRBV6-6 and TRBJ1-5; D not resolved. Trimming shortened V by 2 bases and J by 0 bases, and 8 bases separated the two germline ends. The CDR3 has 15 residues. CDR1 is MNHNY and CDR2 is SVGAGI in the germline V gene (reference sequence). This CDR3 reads CASSYMAFSNQPQHF. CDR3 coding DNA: TGTGCCAGCAGTTACATGGCCTTTAGCAATCAGCCCCAGCATTTT.

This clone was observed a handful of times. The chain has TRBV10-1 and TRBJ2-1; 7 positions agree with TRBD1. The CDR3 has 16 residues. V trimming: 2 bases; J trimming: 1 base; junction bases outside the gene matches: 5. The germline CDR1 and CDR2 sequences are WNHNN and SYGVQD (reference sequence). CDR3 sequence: CASSENRGRSYNEQFF. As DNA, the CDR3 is TGCGCCAGCAGTGAGAACAGGGGTCGATCCTACAATGAGCAGTTCTTC.

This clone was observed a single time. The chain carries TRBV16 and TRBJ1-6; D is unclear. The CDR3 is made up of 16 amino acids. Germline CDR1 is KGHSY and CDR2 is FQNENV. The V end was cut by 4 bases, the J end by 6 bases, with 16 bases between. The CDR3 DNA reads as TGTGCCAGCAGCCGAAGGGCCGCCGGGAGTAATTCACCCCTCCACTTT. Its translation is CASSRRAAGSNSPLHF.

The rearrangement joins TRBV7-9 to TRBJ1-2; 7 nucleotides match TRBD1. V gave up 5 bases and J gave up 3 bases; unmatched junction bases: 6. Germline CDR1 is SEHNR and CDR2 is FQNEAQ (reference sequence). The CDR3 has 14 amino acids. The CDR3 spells CASSTSGQYYGYTF. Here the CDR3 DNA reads TGTGCCAGCAGCACCTCGGGACAGTACTATGGCTACACCTTC.

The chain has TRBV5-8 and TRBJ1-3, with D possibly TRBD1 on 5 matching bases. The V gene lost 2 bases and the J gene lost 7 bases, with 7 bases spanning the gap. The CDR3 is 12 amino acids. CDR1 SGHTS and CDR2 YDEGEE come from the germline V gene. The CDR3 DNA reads TGTGCCAGCAGCTTCGGGGCTAACACCATATATTTT. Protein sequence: CASSFGANTIYF.

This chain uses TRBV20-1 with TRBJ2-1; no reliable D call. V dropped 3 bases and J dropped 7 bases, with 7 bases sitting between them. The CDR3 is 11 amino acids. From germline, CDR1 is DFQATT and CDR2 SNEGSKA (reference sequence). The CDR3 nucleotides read TGCAGTGCTAGTTCAGTAAATGAGCAGTTCTTC. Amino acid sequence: CSASSVNEQFF.

CDR3 coding DNA: TGTGCCAGCAGTTCCTACAGTGGGGGCGCGGTGCAGCCCCAGCATTTT. Amino acids: CASSSYSGGAVQPQHF. V and J are TRBV27 and TRBJ1-5; D is possibly TRBD1 (6 bases). CDR3 length: 16 amino acids. V was pared by 4 bases and J by 7 bases, with 20 bases between. Germline-derived CDR1 and CDR2 are MNHEY and SMNVEV (reference sequence).